The entry below describes one T cell receptor (beta chain). These data are taken from a study of T cells after somatic rescue of genetic block. The trim removed 0 bases at V and 7 bases at J, leaving 4 bases unmatched. The CDR3 contains 15 residues. Germline-derived CDR1 and CDR2 are SGHVS and FNYEAQ. Assay: immunoSEQ multiplex PCR; the TCRdb copy retains only in-frame clones and omits some. The top ten hold 15% to 20% of the sample, which has 13,000 or so clones, more than 65% seen once. Sequencing was carried out using peripheral blood mononuclear cells (PBMCs). The receptor's source is a boy aged 5-17 years. The V gene is TRBV7-6, the J gene TRBJ1-1; TRBD1 aligns across 11 bases. The CDR3 DNA follows: TGTGCCAGCAGCTTAGCTCATGGGACAGGGGGTGAAGCTTTCTTT. Amino acids: CASSLAHGTGGEAFF.